Shown below are 2 T cell receptor beta chains from a single sample sequenced in a study of blood T cell repertoires in COVID-19. Using immunoSEQ multiplex PCR, the repertoire was profiled, and TCRdb retains in-frame clones only, with some absent. The sample yields 350,000 to 400,000 clones, roughly 92% seen once. Sequencing was performed on PBMCs or T cells enriched from blood (not recorded which). The source is a woman aged 35 to 49 who had been exposed to COVID-19.

This chain uses TRBV9 with TRBJ2-1; D is possibly TRBD2 (5 bases). The length of the CDR3 is 13 residues. Trimming shortened V by 7 bases and J by 9 bases, and 17 bases separated the two germline ends. Germline V gene data show CDR1 as SGDLS and CDR2 as YYNGEE. This CDR3 is CASGVGGRSEQFF. As DNA, the CDR3 is TGTGCCAGCGGGGTCGGCGGGCGGTCTGAGCAGTTCTTC.

The chain uses TRBV18 and TRBJ1-5; TRBD1 agrees at 12 bases. CDR1 is KGHSH and CDR2 is LQKENI in the germline V gene. Unmatched junction bases numbered 11, after V lost 4 bases and J lost 7 bases. The CDR3 length is 17 residues. CDR3 bases: TGTGCCAGCTCACGCACTACCGGGACAGGGGGCGAACAGCCCCAGCATTTT. It translates to CASSRTTGTGGEQPQHF.